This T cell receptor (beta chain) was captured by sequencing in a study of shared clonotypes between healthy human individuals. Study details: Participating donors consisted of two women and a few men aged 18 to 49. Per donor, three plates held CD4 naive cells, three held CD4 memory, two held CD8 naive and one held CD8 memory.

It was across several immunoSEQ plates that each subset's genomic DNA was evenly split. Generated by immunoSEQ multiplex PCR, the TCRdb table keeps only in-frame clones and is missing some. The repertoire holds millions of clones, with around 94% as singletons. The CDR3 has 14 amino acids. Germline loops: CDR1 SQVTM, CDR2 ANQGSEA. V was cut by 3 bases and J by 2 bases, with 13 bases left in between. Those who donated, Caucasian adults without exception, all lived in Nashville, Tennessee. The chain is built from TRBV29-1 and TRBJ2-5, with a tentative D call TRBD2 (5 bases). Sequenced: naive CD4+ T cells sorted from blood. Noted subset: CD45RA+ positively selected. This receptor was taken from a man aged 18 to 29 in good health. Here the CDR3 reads CSVDPGWQQETQYF. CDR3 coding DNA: TGCAGCGTTGACCCGGGATGGCAACAAGAGACCCAGTACTTC.